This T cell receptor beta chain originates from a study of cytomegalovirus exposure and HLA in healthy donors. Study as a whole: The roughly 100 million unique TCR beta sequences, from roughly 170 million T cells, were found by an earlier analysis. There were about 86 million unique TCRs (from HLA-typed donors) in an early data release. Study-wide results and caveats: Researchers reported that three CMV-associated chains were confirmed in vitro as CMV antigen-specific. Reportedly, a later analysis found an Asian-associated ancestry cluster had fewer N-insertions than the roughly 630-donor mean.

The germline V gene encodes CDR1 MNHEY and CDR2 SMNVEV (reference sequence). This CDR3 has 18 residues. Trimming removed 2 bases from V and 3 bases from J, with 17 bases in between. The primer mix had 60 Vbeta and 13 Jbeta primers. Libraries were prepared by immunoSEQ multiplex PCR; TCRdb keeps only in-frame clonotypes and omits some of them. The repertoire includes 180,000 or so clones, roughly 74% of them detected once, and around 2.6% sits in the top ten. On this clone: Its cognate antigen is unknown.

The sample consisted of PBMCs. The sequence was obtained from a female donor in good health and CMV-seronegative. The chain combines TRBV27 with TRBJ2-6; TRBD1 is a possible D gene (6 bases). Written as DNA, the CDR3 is TGTGCCAGCAGTTTACCGACAGGTTCAGTTAGTGGGGCCAACGTCCTGACTTTC. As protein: CASSLPTGSVSGANVLTF. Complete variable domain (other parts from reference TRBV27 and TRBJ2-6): EAQVTQNPRYLITVTGKKLTVTCSQNMNHEYMSWYRQDPGLGLRQIYYSMNVEVTDKGDVPEGYKVSRKEKRNFPLILESPSPNQTSLYFCASSLPTGSVSGANVLTFGAGSRLTVL.